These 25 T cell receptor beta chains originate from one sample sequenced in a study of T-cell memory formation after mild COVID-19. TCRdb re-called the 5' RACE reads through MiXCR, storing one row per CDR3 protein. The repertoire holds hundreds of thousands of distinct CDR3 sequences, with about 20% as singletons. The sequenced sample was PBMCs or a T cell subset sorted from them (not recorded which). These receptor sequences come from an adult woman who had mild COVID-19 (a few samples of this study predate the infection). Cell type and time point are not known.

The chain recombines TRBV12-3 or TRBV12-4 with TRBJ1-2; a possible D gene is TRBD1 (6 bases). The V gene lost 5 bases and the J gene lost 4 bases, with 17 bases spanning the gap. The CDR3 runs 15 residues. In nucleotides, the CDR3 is TGTGCCAGCAGTCGGACAGATAAAGTAAGCTATGGCTACACCTTC. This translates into CASSRTDKVSYGYTF.

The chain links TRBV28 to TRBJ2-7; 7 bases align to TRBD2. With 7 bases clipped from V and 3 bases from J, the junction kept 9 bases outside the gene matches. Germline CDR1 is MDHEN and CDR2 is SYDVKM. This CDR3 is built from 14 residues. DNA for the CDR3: TGTGCCAGCAACAGGCCGGGGGGAGGCTACGAGCAGTACTTC. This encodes CASNRPGGGYEQYF. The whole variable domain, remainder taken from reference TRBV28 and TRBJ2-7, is DVKVTQSSRYLVKRTGEKVFLECVQDMDHENMFWYRQDPGLGLRLIYFSYDVKMKEKGDIPEGYSVSREKKERFSLILESASTNQTSMYLCASNRPGGGYEQYFGPGTRLTVT.

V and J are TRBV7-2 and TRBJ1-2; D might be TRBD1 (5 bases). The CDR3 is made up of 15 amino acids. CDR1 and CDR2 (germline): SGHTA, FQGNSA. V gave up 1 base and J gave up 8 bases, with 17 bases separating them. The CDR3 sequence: CASSLERGRSAGYTF. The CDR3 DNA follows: TGTGCCAGCAGCTTAGAGAGGGGACGGTCGGCGGGCTACACCTTC. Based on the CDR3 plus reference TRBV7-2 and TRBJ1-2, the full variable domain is GAGVSQSPSNKVTEKGKDVELRCDPISGHTALYWYRQSLGQGLEFLIYFQGNSAPDKSGLPSDRFSAERTGGSVSTLTIQRTQQEDSAVYLCASSLERGRSAGYTFGSGTRLTVV.

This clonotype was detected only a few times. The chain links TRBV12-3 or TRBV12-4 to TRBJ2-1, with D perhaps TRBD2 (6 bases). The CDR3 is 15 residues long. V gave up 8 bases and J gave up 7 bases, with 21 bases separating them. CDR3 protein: CASGLGAPGRNEQFF. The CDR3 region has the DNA TGTGCCAGCGGCCTCGGGGCCCCGGGGAGGAATGAGCAGTTCTTC.

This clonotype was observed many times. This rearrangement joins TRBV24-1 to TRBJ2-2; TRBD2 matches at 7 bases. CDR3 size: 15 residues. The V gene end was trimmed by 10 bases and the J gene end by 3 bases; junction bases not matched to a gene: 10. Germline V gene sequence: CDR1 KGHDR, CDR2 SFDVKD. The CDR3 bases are TGTGCCACGGCCCGGGGGGAGACTTACACCGGGGAGCTGTTTTTT. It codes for CATARGETYTGELFF.

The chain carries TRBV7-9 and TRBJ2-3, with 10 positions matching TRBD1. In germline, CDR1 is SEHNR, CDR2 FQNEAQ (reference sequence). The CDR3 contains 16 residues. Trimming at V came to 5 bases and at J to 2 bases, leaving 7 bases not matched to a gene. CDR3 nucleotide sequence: TGTGCCAGCAGCCGTGGACAGGGGGGTCCCACAGATACGCAGTATTTT. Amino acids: CASSRGQGGPTDTQYF.

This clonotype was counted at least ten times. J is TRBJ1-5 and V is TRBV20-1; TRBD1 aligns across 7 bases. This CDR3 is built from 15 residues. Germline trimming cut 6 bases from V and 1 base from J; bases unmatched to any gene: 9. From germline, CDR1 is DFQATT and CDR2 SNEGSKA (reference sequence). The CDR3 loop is CSALQGGASNQPQHF. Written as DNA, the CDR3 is TGCAGTGCCCTTCAGGGGGGGGCGAGCAATCAGCCCCAGCATTTT.

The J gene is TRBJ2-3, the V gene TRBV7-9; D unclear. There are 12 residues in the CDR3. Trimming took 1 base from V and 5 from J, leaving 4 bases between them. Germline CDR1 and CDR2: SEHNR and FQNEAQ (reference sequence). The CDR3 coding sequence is TGTGCCAGCAGCTTAGTCCAAGATACGCAGTATTTT. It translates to CASSLVQDTQYF.

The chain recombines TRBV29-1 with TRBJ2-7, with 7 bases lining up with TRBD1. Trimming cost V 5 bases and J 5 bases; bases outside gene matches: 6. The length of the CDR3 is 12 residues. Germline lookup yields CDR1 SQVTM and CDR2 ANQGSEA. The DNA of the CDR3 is TGCAGCGTTAACAGGGGAAAGAACGAGCAGTACTTC. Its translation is CSVNRGKNEQYF.

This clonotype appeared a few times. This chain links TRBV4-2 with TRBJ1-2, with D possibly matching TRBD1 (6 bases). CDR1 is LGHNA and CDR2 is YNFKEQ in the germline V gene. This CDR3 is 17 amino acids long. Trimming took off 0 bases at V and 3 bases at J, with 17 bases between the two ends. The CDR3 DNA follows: TGTGCCAGCAGCCAAGAATTCGAATTTGCAGGGGACTATGGCTACACCTTC. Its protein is CASSQEFEFAGDYGYTF.

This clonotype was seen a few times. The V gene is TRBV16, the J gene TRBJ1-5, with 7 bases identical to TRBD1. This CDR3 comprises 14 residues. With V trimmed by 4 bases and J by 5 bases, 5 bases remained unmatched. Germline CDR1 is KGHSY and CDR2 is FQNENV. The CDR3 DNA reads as TGTGCCAGCAGCCGACAGGGAAGAGATCAGCCCCAGCATTTT. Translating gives CASSRQGRDQPQHF.

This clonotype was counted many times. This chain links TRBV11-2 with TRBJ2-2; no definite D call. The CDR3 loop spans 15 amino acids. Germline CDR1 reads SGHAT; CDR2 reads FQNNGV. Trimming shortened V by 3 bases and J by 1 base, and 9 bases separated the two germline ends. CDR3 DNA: TGTGCCAGCAGCTTTCTGTCTGGGAACACCGGGGAGCTGTTTTTT. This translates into CASSFLSGNTGELFF.

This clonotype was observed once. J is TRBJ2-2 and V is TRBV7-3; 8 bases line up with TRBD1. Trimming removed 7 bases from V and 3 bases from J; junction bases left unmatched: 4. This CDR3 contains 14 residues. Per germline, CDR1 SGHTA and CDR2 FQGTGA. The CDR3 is CASKRTGYTGELFF. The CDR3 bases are TGTGCCAGCAAACGGACAGGGTACACCGGGGAGCTGTTTTTT. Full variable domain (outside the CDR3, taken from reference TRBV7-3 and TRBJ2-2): GAGVSQTPSNKVTEKGKYVELRCDPISGHTALYWYRQSLGQGPEFLIYFQGTGAADDSGLPNDRFFAVRPEGSVSTLKIQRTERGDSAVYLCASKRTGYTGELFFGEGSRLTVL.

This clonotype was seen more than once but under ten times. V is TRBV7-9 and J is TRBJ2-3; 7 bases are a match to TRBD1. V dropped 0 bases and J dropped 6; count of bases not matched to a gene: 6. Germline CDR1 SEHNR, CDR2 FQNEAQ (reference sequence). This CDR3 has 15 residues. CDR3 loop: CASSLAGGKIDTQYF. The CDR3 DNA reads TGTGCCAGCAGCTTAGCAGGGGGCAAAATTGATACGCAGTATTTT. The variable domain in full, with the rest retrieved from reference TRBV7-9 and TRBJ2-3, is DTGVSQNPRHKITKRGQNVTFRCDPISEHNRLYWYRQTLGQGPEFLTYFQNEAQLEKSRLLSDRFSAERPKGSFSTLEIQRTEQGDSAMYLCASSLAGGKIDTQYFGPGTRLTVL.

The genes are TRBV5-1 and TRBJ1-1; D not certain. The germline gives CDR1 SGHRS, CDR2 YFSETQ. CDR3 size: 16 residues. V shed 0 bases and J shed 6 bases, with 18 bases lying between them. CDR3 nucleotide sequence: TGCGCCAGCAGCTTGGACCAAACACAACGAGCCTCTGAAGCTTTCTTT. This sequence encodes CASSLDQTQRASEAFF.

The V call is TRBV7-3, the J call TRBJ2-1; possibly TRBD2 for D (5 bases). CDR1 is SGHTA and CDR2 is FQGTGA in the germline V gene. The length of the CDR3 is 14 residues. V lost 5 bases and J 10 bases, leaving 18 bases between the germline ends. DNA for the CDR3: TGTGCCAGCAGCCCTGCCGGGATGAGCCAAGAGCAGTTCTTC. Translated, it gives CASSPAGMSQEQFF.

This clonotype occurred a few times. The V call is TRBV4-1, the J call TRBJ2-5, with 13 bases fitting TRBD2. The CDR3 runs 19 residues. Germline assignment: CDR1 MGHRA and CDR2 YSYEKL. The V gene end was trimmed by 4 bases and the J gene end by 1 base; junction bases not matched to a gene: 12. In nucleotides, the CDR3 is TGCGCCAGCAGCCGTTCCAGACTAGCGGGGGGAAAGACCCAAGAGACCCAGTACTTC. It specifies CASSRSRLAGGKTQETQYF.

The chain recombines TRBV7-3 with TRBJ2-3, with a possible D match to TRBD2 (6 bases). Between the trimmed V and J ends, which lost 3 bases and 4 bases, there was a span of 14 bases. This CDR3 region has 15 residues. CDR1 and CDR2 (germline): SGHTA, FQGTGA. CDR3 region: CASSLLGGAPDTQYF. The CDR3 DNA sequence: TGTGCCAGCAGCTTGCTTGGCGGGGCCCCAGATACGCAGTATTTT.

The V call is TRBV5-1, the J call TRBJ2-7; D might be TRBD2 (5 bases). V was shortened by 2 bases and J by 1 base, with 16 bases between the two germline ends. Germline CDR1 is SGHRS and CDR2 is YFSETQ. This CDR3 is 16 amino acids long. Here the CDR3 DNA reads TGCGCCAGCAGCTTCTCCGGGGTAGCCCATTCCTACGAGCAGTACTTC. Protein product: CASSFSGVAHSYEQYF.

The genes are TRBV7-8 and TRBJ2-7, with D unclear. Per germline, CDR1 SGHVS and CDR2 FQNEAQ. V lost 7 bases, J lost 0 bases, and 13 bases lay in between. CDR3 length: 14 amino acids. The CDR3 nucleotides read TGTGCCAGCACCCTTACCTGGACCTCCTACGAGCAGTACTTC. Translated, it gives CASTLTWTSYEQYF.

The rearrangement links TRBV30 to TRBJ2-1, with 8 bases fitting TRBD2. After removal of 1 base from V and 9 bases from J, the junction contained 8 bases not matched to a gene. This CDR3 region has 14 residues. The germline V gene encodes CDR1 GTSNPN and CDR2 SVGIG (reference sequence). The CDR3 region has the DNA TGTGCCTGGAGTGACGGAGGACTAGCCGTTGAGCAGTTCTTC. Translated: CAWSDGGLAVEQFF.

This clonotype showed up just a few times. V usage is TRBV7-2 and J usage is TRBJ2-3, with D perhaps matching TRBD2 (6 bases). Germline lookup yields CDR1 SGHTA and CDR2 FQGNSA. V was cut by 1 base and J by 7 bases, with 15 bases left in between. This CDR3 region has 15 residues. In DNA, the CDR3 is TGTGCCAGCAGCTTAGGGGGCGGGGTAGGACATACGCAGTATTTT. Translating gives CASSLGGGVGHTQYF.

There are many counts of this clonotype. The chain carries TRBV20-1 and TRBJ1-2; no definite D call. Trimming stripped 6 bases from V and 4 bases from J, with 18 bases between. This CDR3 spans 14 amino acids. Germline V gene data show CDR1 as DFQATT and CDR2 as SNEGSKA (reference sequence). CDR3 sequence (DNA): TGCAGTGCCCTCAGTCCGGTATCCGTCTATGGCTACACCTTC. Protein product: CSALSPVSVYGYTF.

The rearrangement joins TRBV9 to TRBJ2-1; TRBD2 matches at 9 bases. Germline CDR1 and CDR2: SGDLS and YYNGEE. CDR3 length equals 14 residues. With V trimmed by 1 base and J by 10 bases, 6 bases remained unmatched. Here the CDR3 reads CASSVNLAGWEQFF. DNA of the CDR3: TGTGCCAGCAGCGTAAACCTAGCGGGATGGGAGCAGTTCTTC.

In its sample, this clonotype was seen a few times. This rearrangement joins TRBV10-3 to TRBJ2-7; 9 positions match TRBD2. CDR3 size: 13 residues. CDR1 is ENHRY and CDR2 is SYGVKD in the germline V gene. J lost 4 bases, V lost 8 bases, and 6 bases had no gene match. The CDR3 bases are TGTGCCATCTCCAGACTAGCGGATTACGAGCAGTACTTC. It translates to CAISRLADYEQYF.